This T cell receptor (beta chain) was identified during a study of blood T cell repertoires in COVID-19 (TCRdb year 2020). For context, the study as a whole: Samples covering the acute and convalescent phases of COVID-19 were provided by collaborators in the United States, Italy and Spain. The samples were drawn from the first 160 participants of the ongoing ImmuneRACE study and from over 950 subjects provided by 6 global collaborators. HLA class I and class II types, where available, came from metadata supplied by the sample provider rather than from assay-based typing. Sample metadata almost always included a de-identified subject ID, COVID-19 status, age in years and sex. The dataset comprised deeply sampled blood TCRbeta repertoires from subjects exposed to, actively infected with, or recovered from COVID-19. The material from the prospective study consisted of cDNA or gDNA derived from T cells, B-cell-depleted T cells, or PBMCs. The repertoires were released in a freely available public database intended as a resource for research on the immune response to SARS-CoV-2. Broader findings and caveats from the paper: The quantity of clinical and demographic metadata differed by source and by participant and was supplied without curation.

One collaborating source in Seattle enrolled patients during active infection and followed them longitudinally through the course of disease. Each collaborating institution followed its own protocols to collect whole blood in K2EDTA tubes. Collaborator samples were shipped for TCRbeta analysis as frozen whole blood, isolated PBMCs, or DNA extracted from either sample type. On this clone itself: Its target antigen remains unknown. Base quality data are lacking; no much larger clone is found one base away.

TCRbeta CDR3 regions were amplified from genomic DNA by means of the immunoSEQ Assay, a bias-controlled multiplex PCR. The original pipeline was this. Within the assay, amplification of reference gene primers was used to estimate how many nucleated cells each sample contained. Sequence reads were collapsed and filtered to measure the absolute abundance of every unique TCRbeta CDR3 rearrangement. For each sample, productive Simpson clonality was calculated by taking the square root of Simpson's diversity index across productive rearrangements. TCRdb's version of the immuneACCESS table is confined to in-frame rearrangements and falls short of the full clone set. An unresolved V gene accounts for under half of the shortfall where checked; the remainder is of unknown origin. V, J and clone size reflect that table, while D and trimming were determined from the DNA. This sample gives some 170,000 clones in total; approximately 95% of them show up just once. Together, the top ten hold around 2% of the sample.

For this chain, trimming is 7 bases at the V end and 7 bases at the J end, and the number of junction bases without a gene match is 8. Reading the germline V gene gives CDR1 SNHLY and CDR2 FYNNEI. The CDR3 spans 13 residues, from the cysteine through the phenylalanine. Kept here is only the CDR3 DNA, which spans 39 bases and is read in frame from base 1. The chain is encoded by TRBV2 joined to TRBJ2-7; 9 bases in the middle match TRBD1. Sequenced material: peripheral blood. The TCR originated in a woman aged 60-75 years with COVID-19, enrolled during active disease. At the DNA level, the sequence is TGTGCCAGCAAGGGGACAGGGTGGGGGGAGCAGTACTTC. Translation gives CASKGTGWGEQYF.